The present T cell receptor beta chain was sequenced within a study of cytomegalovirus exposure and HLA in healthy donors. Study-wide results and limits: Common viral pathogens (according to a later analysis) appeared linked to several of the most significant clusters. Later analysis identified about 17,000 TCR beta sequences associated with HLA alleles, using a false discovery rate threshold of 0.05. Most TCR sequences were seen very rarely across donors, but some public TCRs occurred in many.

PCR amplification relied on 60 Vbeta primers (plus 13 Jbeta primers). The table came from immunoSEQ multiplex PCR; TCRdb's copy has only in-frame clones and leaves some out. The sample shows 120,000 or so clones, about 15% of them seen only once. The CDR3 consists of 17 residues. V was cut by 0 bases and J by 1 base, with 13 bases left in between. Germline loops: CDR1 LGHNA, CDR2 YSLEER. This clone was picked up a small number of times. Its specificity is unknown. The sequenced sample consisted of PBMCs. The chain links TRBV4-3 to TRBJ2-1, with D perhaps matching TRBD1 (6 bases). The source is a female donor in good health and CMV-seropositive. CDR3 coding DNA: TGCGCCAGCAGCCAAGATAGCAGGGGCGTATCCTACAATGAGCAGTTCTTC. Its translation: CASSQDSRGVSYNEQFF.